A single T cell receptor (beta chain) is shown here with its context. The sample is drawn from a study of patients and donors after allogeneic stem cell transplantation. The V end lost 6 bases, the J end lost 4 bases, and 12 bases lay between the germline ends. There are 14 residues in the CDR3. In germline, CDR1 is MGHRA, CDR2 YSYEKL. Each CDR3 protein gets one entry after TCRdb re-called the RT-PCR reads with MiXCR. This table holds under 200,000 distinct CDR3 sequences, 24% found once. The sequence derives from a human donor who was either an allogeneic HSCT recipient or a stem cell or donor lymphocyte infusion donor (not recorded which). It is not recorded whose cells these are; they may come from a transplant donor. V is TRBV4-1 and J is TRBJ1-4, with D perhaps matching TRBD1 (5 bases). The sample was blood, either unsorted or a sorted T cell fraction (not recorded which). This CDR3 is CASSRQGLNEKLFF. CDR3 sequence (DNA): TGCGCCAGCAGTCGTCAGGGACTTAATGAAAAACTGTTTTTT.